This T cell receptor (beta chain) was documented in a study of PD-1 blockade in classical Hodgkin lymphoma. Findings and limits, study-wide: As was reported, newly diagnosed patients showed lower baseline TCR diversity than healthy donors did.

The CDR3 consists of 12 residues. The V end was cut by 1 base, the J end by 6 bases, with 7 bases between. The germline V gene has CDR1 KGHSH and CDR2 LQKENI. TCRdb's copy holds only in-frame clones and misses some; the assay was immunoSEQ multiplex PCR. The repertoire holds around 20,000 clones, with over 75% as singletons. With no exception, relapse followed autologous stem cell transplantation in all patients, and brentuximab vedotin exposure varied. Concerning this clone itself: What it recognizes is unknown.

The rearrangement joins TRBV18 to TRBJ2-7; maybe TRBD1 (5 bases). This clonotype was sampled from a human donor with classical Hodgkin lymphoma. The sequencing used peripheral blood mononuclear cells (PBMCs), collected at baseline. The CDR3 protein is CASSPRGREQYF. In nucleotides, the CDR3 is TGTGCCAGCTCACCACGGGGCCGCGAGCAGTACTTC.